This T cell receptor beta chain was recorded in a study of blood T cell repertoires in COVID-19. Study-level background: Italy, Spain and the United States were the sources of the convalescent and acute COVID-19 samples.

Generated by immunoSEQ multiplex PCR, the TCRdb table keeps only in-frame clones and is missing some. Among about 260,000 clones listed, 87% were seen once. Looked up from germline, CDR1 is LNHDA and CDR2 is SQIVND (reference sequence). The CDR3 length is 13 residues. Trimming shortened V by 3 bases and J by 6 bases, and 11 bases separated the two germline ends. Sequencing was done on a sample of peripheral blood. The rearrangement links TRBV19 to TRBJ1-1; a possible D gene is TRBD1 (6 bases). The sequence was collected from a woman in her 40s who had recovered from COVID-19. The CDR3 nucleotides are TGTGCCAGTAGTATCCCCCCAGGGGCTGAAGCTTTCTTT. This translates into CASSIPPGAEAFF.